Listed below are T cell receptor beta chains from one sample, sequenced in a study of beta chain features in type 1 diabetes. TCRdb's table, derived via immunoSEQ multiplex PCR, lists solely in-frame clones and lacks some. The profile shows around 290,000 clones, 7% to 9% of them singletons. The sample was central memory CD4+ T cells from blood. The receptors stem from a woman under 30 in good health. The CDR3 runs from the conserved cysteine through the conserved F or W. The order of the fields is clone size, J gene, D gene, V gene, CDR3 protein, CDR3 DNA. The D gene is left open where the match is weak. Rows give clone size only sometimes, using once, few, many, or a class for an expanded clone.

>few|TRBJ2-2|TRBD1|TRBV4-2
CASSRTTGDTGELFF
TGTGCCAGCAGCCGAACGACAGGGGACACCGGGGAGCTGTTTTTT
>NA|TRBJ1-6|NA|TRBV27
CASSPLVGGNSPLHF
TGTGCCAGCAGTCCCCTCGTAGGGGGTAATTCACCCCTCCACTTT
>few|TRBJ2-1|TRBD2|TRBV2
CASSEGLAGFNEQFF
TGTGCCAGCAGTGAGGGACTAGCGGGGTTCAATGAGCAGTTCTTC
>few|TRBJ1-2|NA|TRBV2
CASRFSEQSYGYTF
TGTGCCAGCAGATTTTCGGAGCAGTCCTATGGCTACACCTTC
>many|TRBJ2-2|NA|TRBV5-6
CASSLGLNTGELFF
TGTGCCAGCAGCTTGGGGCTTAACACCGGGGAGCTGTTTTTT
>NA|TRBJ1-1|NA|TRBV2
CASTLGMNTEAFF
TGTGCCAGCACCTTGGGGATGAACACTGAAGCTTTCTTT
>few|TRBJ1-2|NA|TRBV14
CASSQLGQGIYGYTF
TGTGCCAGCAGCCAACTGGGGCAGGGAATCTATGGCTACACCTTC
>few|TRBJ2-2|NA|TRBV10-3
CASGKSGDSTNTGELFF
TGTGCCAGCGGAAAATCAGGAGACAGTACCAACACCGGGGAGCTGTTTTTT
>few|TRBJ2-7|NA|TRBV30
CAWSALGNEQYF
TGTGCCTGGAGTGCCTTAGGGAACGAGCAGTACTTC
>NA|TRBJ1-5|TRBD1|TRBV10-3
CAIIPGQLNQPQHF
TGTGCCATCATCCCGGGACAGTTAAATCAGCCCCAGCATTTT
>NA|TRBJ1-2|NA|TRBV7-8
CASSLALQTNYGYTF
TGTGCCAGCAGCTTAGCTTTACAAACTAACTATGGCTACACCTTC
>few|TRBJ2-7|NA|TRBV27
CASSLTPYSYEQYF
TGTGCCAGCAGTTTAACGCCTTATTCATACGAGCAGTACTTC
>NA|TRBJ1-2|NA|TRBV27
CASSLSPGGFGYGYTF
TGTGCCAGCAGTTTATCCCCGGGGGGCTTTGGGTATGGCTACACCTTC
>few|TRBJ2-3|NA|TRBV5-1
CASSLSAATLTDTQYF
TGCGCCAGCAGCTTGTCGGCAGCGACACTCACAGATACGCAGTATTTT
>few|TRBJ2-5|NA|TRBV11-3
CASSLRGVETQYF
TGTGCCAGCAGCCTTAGGGGGGTCGAGACCCAGTACTTC
>few|TRBJ1-1|NA|TRBV7-2
CASSQGRWGNTEAFF
TGTGCCAGCAGCCAAGGGCGGTGGGGAAACACTGAAGCTTTCTTT
>few|TRBJ2-1|TRBD1|TRBV4-3
CASSQDVWGQSYNEQFF
TGCGCCAGCAGCCAAGATGTATGGGGACAGTCCTACAATGAGCAGTTCTTC
>NA|TRBJ2-1|TRBD1|TRBV7-9
CASSFHRGKGNEQFF
TGTGCCAGCAGCTTTCACAGGGGGAAAGGCAATGAGCAGTTCTTC
>few|TRBJ1-4|TRBD1|TRBV29-1
CSVEGTGGEKLFF
TGCAGCGTTGAGGGGACAGGTGGAGAAAAACTGTTTTTT
>NA|TRBJ1-2|TRBD1|TRBV6-6
CASSYRDRDGYTF
TGTGCCAGCAGTTACAGGGACAGGGACGGCTACACCTTC
>few|TRBJ2-2|TRBD1|TRBV7-3
CASSLVGKTGLRGNTGELFF
TGTGCCAGCAGCCTCGTCGGAAAGACAGGGTTAAGGGGGAACACCGGGGAGCTGTTTTTT
>NA|TRBJ2-1|NA|TRBV7-2
CASSLGGQSYNEQFF
TGTGCCAGCAGCTTAGGCGGACAGTCTTACAATGAGCAGTTCTTC
>few|TRBJ2-7|NA|TRBV7-2
CASSRRNSYEQYF
TGTGCCAGCAGCCGGCGGAACTCCTACGAGCAGTACTTC
>medium-sized|TRBJ2-4|NA|TRBV9
CASSPNTAGNIQYF
TGTGCCAGCAGCCCAAACACGGCAGGGAACATTCAGTACTTC
>NA|TRBJ2-6|NA|TRBV6-5
CASSYGVPGANVLTF
TGTGCCAGCAGTTACGGGGTCCCTGGGGCCAACGTCCTGACTTTC
>NA|TRBJ1-2|TRBD1|TRBV5-1
CASSPGQLYGYTF
TGCGCCAGCAGCCCGGGACAGCTGTATGGCTACACCTTC
>few|TRBJ1-5|TRBD1|TRBV6-6
CASSFGTGGNQPQHF
TGTGCCAGCAGTTTTGGGACAGGGGGGAATCAGCCCCAGCATTTT
>once|TRBJ2-5|NA|TRBV4-2
CASSQDLSKETQYF
TGTGCCAGCAGCCAAGATTTGAGTAAAGAGACCCAGTACTTC
>NA|TRBJ1-4|NA|TRBV7-3
CASSLHRTINEKLFF
TGTGCCAGCAGCCTACACAGGACAATAAATGAAAAACTGTTTTTT
>few|TRBJ1-1|NA|TRBV29-1
CSGFNHQNTEAFF
TGCAGCGGCTTCAATCACCAGAACACTGAAGCTTTCTTT
>NA|TRBJ1-5|TRBD1|TRBV5-6
CASSLGDRGIGQPQHF
TGTGCCAGCAGCTTGGGAGACAGGGGAATAGGGCAGCCCCAGCATTTT
>few|TRBJ2-2|NA|TRBV9
CASSTPGTGGTGELFF
TGTGCCAGCAGCACACCGGGGACCGGCGGCACCGGGGAGCTGTTTTTT
>many|TRBJ2-2|NA|TRBV11-2
CASSPRVTGRPGELFF
TGTGCCAGCAGCCCTAGAGTGACGGGAAGGCCGGGGGAGCTGTTTTTT
>NA|TRBJ2-5|TRBD2|TRBV6-5
CASSYLAGGKETQYF
TGTGCCAGCAGTTACCTAGCGGGGGGAAAAGAGACCCAGTACTTC
>NA|TRBJ2-7|NA|TRBV19
CASSQTGTASYEQYF
TGTGCCAGTAGTCAAACCGGGACGGCCTCCTACGAGCAGTACTTC
>many|TRBJ1-1|NA|TRBV6-6
CASTSHLLDSGTEAFF
TGTGCCAGCACGTCCCATTTGCTGGACAGCGGCACTGAAGCTTTCTTT
>NA|TRBJ1-2|NA|TRBV7-9
CASSPRGGWGDGSYTF
TGTGCCAGCAGCCCCCGCGGGGGCTGGGGCGACGGCAGCTACACCTTC
>NA|TRBJ2-7|TRBD2|TRBV7-8
CASSLGLADAYEQYF
TGTGCCAGCAGCTTGGGACTAGCTGACGCCTACGAGCAGTACTTC
>many|TRBJ2-1|NA|TRBV29-1
CSVRSGQQFF
TGCAGCGTCCGATCGGGACAGCAGTTCTTC
>few|TRBJ2-3|NA|TRBV2
CASITRSSTDTQYF
TGTGCCAGCATTACACGGTCTAGCACAGATACGCAGTATTTT
>NA|TRBJ1-1|NA|TRBV7-3
CASSHGQGPLTEAFF
TGTGCCAGCAGCCACGGCCAGGGGCCTTTAACTGAAGCTTTCTTT
>NA|TRBJ1-2|NA|TRBV30
CVWRHSSLNYGYTF
TGTGTCTGGAGGCACAGTTCCCTAAACTATGGCTACACCTTC
>many|TRBJ2-1|NA|TRBV9
CASSEDLSYNEQFF
TGTGCCAGCAGCGAGGATTTGTCCTACAATGAGCAGTTCTTC
>NA|TRBJ2-3|TRBD2|TRBV7-8
CASSLSGTSGGPDTQYF
TGTGCCAGCAGCTTGTCCGGGACTAGCGGGGGGCCAGATACGCAGTATTTT
>few|TRBJ2-1|TRBD2|TRBV7-9
CASSLLSAGINEQFF
TGTGCCAGCAGCTTATTGTCAGCGGGGATCAATGAGCAGTTCTTC
>many|TRBJ2-1|NA|TRBV7-2
CASSFGQHNEQFF
TGTGCCAGCAGCTTTGGACAGCACAATGAGCAGTTCTTC
>few|TRBJ2-1|TRBD2|TRBV5-4
CASSLFGTSRHEQFF
TGTGCCAGCAGCTTGTTTGGGACTAGCCGGCATGAGCAGTTCTTC
>NA|TRBJ1-4|TRBD1|TRBV7-9
CASSLLQGASEKLFF
TGTGCCAGCAGCTTGCTCCAGGGGGCTAGTGAAAAACTGTTTTTT
>few|TRBJ1-1|NA|TRBV10-3
CAIRGTGSDTEAFF
TGTGCCATCAGGGGAACAGGGTCGGACACTGAAGCTTTCTTT
>once|TRBJ1-3|NA|TRBV4-2
CASSQGGQVGNTIYF
TGTGCCAGCAGCCAAGGAGGCCAGGTTGGAAACACCATATATTTT
>many|TRBJ2-1|TRBD2|TRBV10-3
CAIRGVTSGDKVDEQFF
TGTGCCATCAGGGGGGTGACTAGCGGTGATAAAGTGGATGAGCAGTTCTTC
>few|TRBJ2-7|TRBD2|TRBV4-3
CASSQEQLAGGYEQYF
TGCGCCAGCAGCCAAGAACAACTAGCGGGAGGGTACGAGCAGTACTTC
>NA|TRBJ1-2|TRBD1|TRBV6-1
CASSATGALYGYTF
TGTGCCAGCAGTGCAACAGGGGCCCTCTATGGCTACACCTTC